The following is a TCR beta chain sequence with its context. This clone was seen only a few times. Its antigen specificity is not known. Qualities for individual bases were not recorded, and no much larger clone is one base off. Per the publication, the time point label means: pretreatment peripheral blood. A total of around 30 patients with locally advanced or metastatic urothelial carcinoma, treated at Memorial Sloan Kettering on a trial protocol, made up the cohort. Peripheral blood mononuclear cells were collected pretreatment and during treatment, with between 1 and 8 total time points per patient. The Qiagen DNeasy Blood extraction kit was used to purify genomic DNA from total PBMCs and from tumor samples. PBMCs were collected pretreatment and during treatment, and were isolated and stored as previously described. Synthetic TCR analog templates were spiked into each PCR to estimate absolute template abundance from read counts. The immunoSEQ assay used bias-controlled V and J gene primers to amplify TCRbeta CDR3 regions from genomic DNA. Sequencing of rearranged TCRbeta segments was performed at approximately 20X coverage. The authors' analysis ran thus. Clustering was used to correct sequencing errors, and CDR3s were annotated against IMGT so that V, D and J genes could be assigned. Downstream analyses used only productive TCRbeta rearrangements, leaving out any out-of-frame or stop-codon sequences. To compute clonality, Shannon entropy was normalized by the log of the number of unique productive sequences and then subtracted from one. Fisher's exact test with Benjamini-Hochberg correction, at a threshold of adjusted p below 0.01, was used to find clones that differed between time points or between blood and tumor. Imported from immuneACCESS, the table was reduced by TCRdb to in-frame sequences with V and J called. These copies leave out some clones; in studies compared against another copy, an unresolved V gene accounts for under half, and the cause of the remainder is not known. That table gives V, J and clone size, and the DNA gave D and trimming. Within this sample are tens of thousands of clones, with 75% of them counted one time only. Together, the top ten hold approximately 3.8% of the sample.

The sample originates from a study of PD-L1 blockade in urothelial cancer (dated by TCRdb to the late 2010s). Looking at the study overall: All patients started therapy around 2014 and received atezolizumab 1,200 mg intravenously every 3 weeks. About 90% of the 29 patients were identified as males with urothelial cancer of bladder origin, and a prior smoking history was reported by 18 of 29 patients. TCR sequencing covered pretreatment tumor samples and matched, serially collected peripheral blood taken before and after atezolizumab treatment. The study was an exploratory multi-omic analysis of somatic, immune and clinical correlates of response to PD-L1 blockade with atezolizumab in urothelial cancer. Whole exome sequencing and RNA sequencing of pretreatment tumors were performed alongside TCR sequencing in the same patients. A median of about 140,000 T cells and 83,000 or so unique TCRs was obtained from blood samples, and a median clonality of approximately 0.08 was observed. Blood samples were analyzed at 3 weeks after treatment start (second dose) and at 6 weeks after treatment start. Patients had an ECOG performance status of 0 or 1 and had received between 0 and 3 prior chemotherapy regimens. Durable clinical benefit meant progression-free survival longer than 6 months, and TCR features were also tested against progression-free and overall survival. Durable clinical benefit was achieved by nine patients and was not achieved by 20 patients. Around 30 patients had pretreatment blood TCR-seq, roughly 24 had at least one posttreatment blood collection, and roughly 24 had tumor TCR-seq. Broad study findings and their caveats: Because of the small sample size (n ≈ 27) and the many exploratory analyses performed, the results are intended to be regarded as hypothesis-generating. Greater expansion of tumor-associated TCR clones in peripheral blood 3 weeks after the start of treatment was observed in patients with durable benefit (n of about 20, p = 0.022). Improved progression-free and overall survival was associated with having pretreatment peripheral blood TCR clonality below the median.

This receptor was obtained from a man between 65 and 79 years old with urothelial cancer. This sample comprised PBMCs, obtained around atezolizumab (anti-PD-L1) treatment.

The CDR3 reads CASSLGGGNTIYF. The nucleotide sequence is given as TGTGCCAGCAGCTTGGGAGGTGGAAACACCATATATTTT. The chain is made from TRBV5-6 and TRBJ1-3; the D gene lacks a confident call. CDR3 length: 13 amino acids, cysteine to phenylalanine. Of the read, only the CDR3 DNA is kept; its 39 bases are in frame from base 1. Via the germline V gene, CDR1 is SGHDT and CDR2 YYEEEE. V drops 0 bases and J drops 3 bases, leaving 4 bases in between. The full variable domain, with segments outside the CDR3 supplied by the reference TRBV5-6 and TRBJ1-3 proteins, appears as DAGVTQSPTHLIKTRGQQVTLRCSPKSGHDTVSWYQQALGQGPQFIFQYYEEEERQRGNFPDRFSGHQFPNYSSELNVNALLLGDSALYLCASSLGGGNTIYFGEGSWLTVV.